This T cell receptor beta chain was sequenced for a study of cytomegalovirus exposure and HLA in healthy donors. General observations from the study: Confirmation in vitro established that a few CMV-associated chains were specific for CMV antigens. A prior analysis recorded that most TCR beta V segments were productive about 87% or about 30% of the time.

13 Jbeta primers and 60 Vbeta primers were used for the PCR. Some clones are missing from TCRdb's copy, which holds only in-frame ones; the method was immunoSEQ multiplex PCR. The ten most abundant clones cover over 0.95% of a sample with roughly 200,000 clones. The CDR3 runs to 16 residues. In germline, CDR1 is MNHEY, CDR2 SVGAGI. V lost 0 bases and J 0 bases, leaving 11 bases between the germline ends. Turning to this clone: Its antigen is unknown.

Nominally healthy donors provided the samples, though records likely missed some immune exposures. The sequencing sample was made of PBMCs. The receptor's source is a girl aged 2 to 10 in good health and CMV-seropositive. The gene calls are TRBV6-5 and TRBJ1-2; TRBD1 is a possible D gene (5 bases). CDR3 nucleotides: TGTGCCAGCAGTTACTCGATGGGGGGTGCTAACTATGGCTACACCTTC. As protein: CASSYSMGGANYGYTF.